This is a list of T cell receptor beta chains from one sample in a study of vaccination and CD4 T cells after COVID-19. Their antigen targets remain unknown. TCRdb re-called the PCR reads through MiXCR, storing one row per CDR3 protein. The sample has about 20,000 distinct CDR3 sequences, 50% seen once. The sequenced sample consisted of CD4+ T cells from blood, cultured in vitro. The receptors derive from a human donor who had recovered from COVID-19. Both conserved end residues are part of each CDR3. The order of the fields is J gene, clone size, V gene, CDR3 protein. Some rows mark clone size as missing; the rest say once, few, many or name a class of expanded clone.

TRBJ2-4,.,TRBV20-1,CSAHRGGLVAKNIQYF
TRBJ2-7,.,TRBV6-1,CASSELGLAGEQYF
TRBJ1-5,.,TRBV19,CASSTGTASNSNQPQHF
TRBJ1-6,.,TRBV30,CAFRDPELPLHF
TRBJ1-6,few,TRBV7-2,CASSLVLSPLHF
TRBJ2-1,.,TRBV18,CASSPGTRDEQFF
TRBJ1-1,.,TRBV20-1,CSAIRQGGTEAFF
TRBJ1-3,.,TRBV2,CASTLDNGNTIYF
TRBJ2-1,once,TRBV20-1,CSARDFGSGRKGRSYNEQFF
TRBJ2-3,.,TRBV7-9,CASSWGQGTDTQYF
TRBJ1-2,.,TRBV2,CASSVTTDYGYTF
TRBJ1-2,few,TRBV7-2,CASSLYREGYTF
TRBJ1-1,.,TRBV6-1,CATLPPGQGSKAFF